This is a list of T cell receptor beta chains from one sample in a study of memory CD4+ T cells and cytomegalovirus serostatus. Clones were read by immunoSEQ multiplex PCR, and TCRdb kept only the in-frame ones, dropping some. The sample records some 25,000 clones, 75% being singletons. The sample consisted of memory CD4+ T cells from blood. Every receptor here comes from an adult in good health and CMV-seronegative. CDR3s include the opening cysteine and the closing phenylalanine or tryptophan. D genes are given only for firm matches. Not every row has a clone size; where given, it reads once, few, many or a size class.

j_call	clone_size	d_call	v_call	cdr3_aa	cdr3_nt
TRBJ2-3	NA	TRBD2	TRBV11-3	CASSLGGSTDTQYF	TGTGCCAGCAGCTTAGGCGGGAGTACAGATACGCAGTATTTT
TRBJ2-2	NA	TRBD2	TRBV25-1	CASESSPSGITGELFF	TGTGCCAGCGAAAGTAGTCCTAGCGGGATCACCGGGGAGCTGTTTTTT
TRBJ2-1	NA	NA	TRBV10-3	CATTGTPTAGEQFF	TGTGCCACCACTGGGACACCAACGGCGGGTGAGCAGTTCTTC
TRBJ2-5	NA	TRBD2	TRBV7-2	CASSLVASGRQETQYF	TGTGCCAGCAGCTTGGTTGCTAGCGGGAGGCAAGAGACCCAGTACTTC
TRBJ1-2	once	TRBD1	TRBV4-3	CASSSGQGAFGYTF	TGCGCCAGCAGCTCGGGACAGGGGGCATTTGGCTACACCTTC
TRBJ2-1	NA	NA	TRBV18	CASSMSNSYNEQFF	TGTGCCAGCTCAATGTCTAACTCCTACAATGAGCAGTTCTTC
TRBJ2-1	NA	NA	TRBV6-6	CASTHQSSYNEQFF	TGTGCCAGCACCCACCAAAGCTCCTACAATGAGCAGTTCTTC
TRBJ1-1	few	NA	TRBV18	CASSPGEGSPEAFF	TGTGCCAGCTCACCAGGGGAAGGGTCTCCTGAAGCTTTCTTT
TRBJ2-2	NA	NA	TRBV4-3	CASSQGPRANRELFF	TGCGCCAGCAGCCAGGGGCCCCGGGCCAACCGGGAGCTGTTTTTT
TRBJ2-3	NA	TRBD2	TRBV5-1	CASSLALAGSDTQYF	TGCGCCAGCAGCTTGGCACTAGCGGGTTCAGATACGCAGTATTTT
TRBJ2-2	few	NA	TRBV2	CASSVVSNTGELFF	TGTGCCAGCAGCGTAGTTTCGAACACCGGGGAGCTGTTTTTT
TRBJ2-7	NA	NA	TRBV20-1	CSALYSGRQYF	TGCAGTGCTCTCTATAGTGGGAGGCAGTACTTC
TRBJ1-1	NA	TRBD1	TRBV29-1	CSVGQGSYTEAFF	TGCAGCGTCGGACAGGGGTCCTACACTGAAGCTTTCTTT
TRBJ2-7	NA	NA	TRBV28	CASTDRTYEQYF	TGTGCCAGCACCGACAGAACCTACGAGCAGTACTTC
TRBJ1-2	NA	NA	TRBV28	CASSLERVLGRSYGYTF	TGTGCCAGCAGTTTAGAGAGGGTTTTAGGTCGGTCCTATGGCTACACCTTC
TRBJ1-1	NA	NA	TRBV9	CASSVRPADTEAFF	TGTGCCAGCAGCGTAAGGCCGGCGGACACTGAAGCTTTCTTT
TRBJ1-5	NA	NA	TRBV27	CASSFRGSQPQHF	TGTGCCAGCAGTTTCCGGGGGAGTCAGCCCCAGCATTTT
TRBJ1-5	NA	NA	TRBV28	CASRSGISNQPQHF	TGTGCCAGCCGCTCGGGAATTAGCAATCAGCCCCAGCATTTT
TRBJ2-2	once	NA	TRBV7-7	CASSQSRNTGELFF	TGTGCTAGCAGTCAATCTCGGAACACCGGGGAGCTGTTTTTT
TRBJ1-2	once	NA	TRBV30	CAWIWGASPYGYTF	TGTGCCTGGATATGGGGGGCATCCCCCTATGGCTACACCTTC
TRBJ2-5	NA	NA	TRBV7-2	CASSRDGRPQTQYF	TGTGCCAGCAGCCGAGACGGCCGCCCGCAGACCCAGTACTTC
TRBJ1-1	NA	TRBD1	TRBV28	CASRGQGGNTEAFF	TGTGCCAGCAGGGGACAGGGAGGTAACACTGAAGCTTTCTTT
TRBJ1-1	NA	NA	TRBV7-9	CASSLSRNTEAFF	TGTGCCAGCAGCTTATCTAGGAACACTGAAGCTTTCTTT
TRBJ2-1	NA	TRBD2	TRBV7-2	CASSSGRDPKRFF	TGTGCCAGCAGCTCCGGGAGGGACCCCAAGCGGTTCTTC
TRBJ1-4	NA	NA	TRBV6-6	CASSPTGFSLNQKLFF	TGTGCCAGCAGTCCTACAGGGTTCAGCCTCAATCAAAAACTGTTTTTT
TRBJ2-7	NA	NA	TRBV5-6	CASSLGRTSYEQYF	TGTGCCAGCAGCTTGGGCCGGACGTCCTACGAGCAGTACTTC
TRBJ2-3	NA	TRBD2	TRBV4-3	CASSQAGLAGGTQYF	TGCGCCAGCAGCCAAGCCGGACTAGCGGGGGGGACCCAGTATTTT
TRBJ1-6	NA	NA	TRBV27	CASSLSLGRINSPLHF	TGTGCCAGCAGTTTATCTCTCGGCAGGATTAATTCACCCCTCCACTTT
TRBJ1-2	NA	NA	TRBV2	CASSGSGFYGYTF	TGTGCCAGCAGTGGATCGGGTTTCTATGGCTACACCTTC
TRBJ2-3	NA	TRBD1	TRBV15	CATSGQGAEWDTQYF	TGTGCCACCAGCGGACAGGGGGCAGAATGGGATACGCAGTATTTT
TRBJ2-6	NA	TRBD1	TRBV6-6	CASSSRGHNVLTF	TGTGCCAGCAGTTCCAGGGGGCACAACGTCCTGACTTTC
TRBJ1-5	NA	NA	TRBV6-1	CASSDSEGNQPQHF	TGTGCCAGCAGTGATTCAGAGGGGAATCAGCCCCAGCATTTT
TRBJ1-2	NA	TRBD1	TRBV5-4	CASSLGQGAEYGYTF	TGTGCCAGCAGCTTGGGACAGGGGGCTGAGTATGGCTACACCTTC
TRBJ2-3	NA	TRBD2	TRBV6-1	CASSGTSRWDTQYF	TGTGCCAGCAGTGGGACTAGCCGGTGGGATACGCAGTATTTT
TRBJ2-7	NA	TRBD1	TRBV4-1	CASSHSDRGSYEQYF	TGCGCCAGCAGCCATTCGGACAGGGGGTCCTACGAGCAGTACTTC
TRBJ1-4	NA	TRBD1	TRBV6-5	CASRNPGGEKLFF	TGTGCCAGCAGGAATCCAGGGGGTGAAAAACTGTTTTTT
TRBJ2-4	NA	NA	TRBV19	CASSIGGAGGGQENIQYF	TGTGCCAGTAGTATAGGAGGGGCGGGTGGCGGCCAGGAAAACATTCAGTACTTC
TRBJ1-3	NA	NA	TRBV18	CASSTTRDTIYF	TGTGCCAGCTCAACCACACGAGACACCATATATTTT
TRBJ1-4	NA	TRBD1	TRBV7-9	CASEITGQSKSQGGKLFF	TGTGCCAGCGAAATAACGGGACAGAGCAAATCTCAGGGAGGAAAACTGTTTTTT
TRBJ1-2	NA	NA	TRBV5-1	CASSPDGNNYGYTF	TGCGCCAGCAGCCCAGACGGGAATAACTATGGCTACACCTTC
TRBJ1-1	NA	TRBD1	TRBV6-5	CASSGTGGEAFF	TGTGCCAGCAGTGGGACAGGGGGAGAAGCTTTCTTT
TRBJ1-1	NA	NA	TRBV9	CASSWTENTEAFF	TGTGCCAGCAGTTGGACGGAGAACACTGAAGCTTTCTTT
TRBJ2-4	NA	NA	TRBV9	CASSLPGSKNIQYF	TGTGCCAGCAGCCTCCCCGGGTCCAAAAACATTCAGTACTTC
TRBJ2-1	once	NA	TRBV12-5	CASGRTENNEQFF	TGTGCTAGTGGTCGGACAGAAAACAATGAGCAGTTCTTC
TRBJ1-1	NA	NA	TRBV20-1	CSARGGVVAFF	TGCAGTGCTAGAGGAGGGGTGGTAGCTTTCTTT
TRBJ1-2	NA	TRBD1	TRBV10-1	CASSGDRGSGYTF	TGCGCCAGCAGTGGGGACAGGGGAAGTGGCTACACCTTC
TRBJ1-5	NA	NA	TRBV15	CATTGGGNQPQHF	TGTGCCACAACCGGCGGGGGAAATCAGCCCCAGCATTTT
TRBJ1-4	NA	NA	TRBV2	CASSYNNEKLFF	TGTGCCAGCAGCTACAATAATGAAAAACTGTTTTTT
TRBJ1-5	few	NA	TRBV19	CASSISAMLGGGNQPQHF	TGTGCCAGTAGTATATCCGCGATGTTAGGGGGTGGCAATCAGCCCCAGCATTTT
TRBJ1-5	NA	NA	TRBV5-1	CASSLWGGNQPQHF	TGCGCCAGCAGCTTGTGGGGGGGCAATCAGCCCCAGCATTTT
TRBJ1-1	few	NA	TRBV29-1	CSVGTTEAFF	TGCAGCGTTGGCACCACTGAAGCTTTCTTT
TRBJ2-1	once	TRBD1	TRBV28	CASRLYGTAGLGEQFF	TGTGCCAGCAGATTATACGGGACAGCCGGGCTTGGGGAGCAGTTCTTC
TRBJ2-3	NA	TRBD1	TRBV4-1	CASSQGTGNTDTQYF	TGCGCCAGCAGCCAAGGGACAGGGAACACAGATACGCAGTATTTT
TRBJ1-5	NA	NA	TRBV19	CASSITGSNQPQHF	TGTGCCAGTAGTATCACGGGAAGCAATCAGCCCCAGCATTTT
TRBJ1-4	few	TRBD1	TRBV18	CASFTQGAREKLFF	TGTGCCAGCTTCACCCAGGGGGCGCGTGAAAAACTGTTTTTT